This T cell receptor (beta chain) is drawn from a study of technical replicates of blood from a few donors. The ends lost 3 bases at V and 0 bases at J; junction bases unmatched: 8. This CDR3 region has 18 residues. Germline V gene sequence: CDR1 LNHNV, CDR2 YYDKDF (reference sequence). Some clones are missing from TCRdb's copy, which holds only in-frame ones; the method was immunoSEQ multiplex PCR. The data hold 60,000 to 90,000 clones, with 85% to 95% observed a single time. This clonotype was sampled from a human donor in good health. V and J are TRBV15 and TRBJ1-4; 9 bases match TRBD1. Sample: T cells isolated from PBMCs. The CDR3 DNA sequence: TGTGCCACCAGCAGGACTCGGGACAGGGTTGCAACTAATGAAAAACTGTTTTTT. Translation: CATSRTRDRVATNEKLFF.